Below, 22 T cell receptor beta chains from the same sample are listed, as sequenced in a study of cytomegalovirus exposure and HLA in healthy donors. TCRdb's copy holds only in-frame clones and misses some; the assay was immunoSEQ multiplex PCR. The profile shows fewer than 400,000 clones, roughly 88% of them singletons. Sequences were obtained from PBMCs. The receptors here all came from a woman aged 18-29 years in good health and CMV-seronegative.

This chain joins TRBV5-1 and TRBJ2-7; D call uncertain. Trimming left V 0 bases short and J 5 bases short, with 18 bases between. The CDR3 covers 16 residues. Germline CDR1 and CDR2: SGHRS and YFSETQ. The CDR3 here is CASSLAPLTSSDEQYF. DNA for the CDR3: TGCGCCAGCAGCTTGGCCCCCTTGACAAGTTCCGACGAGCAGTACTTC.

This sequence joins TRBV5-1 and TRBJ1-1; 7 nucleotides line up with TRBD1. Germline assignment: CDR1 SGHRS and CDR2 YFSETQ. CDR3 length: 15 residues. The J segment lost 4 bases and the V segment lost 1 base, leaving 7 bases of the junction unmatched. As DNA, the CDR3 is TGCGCCAGCAGCTTGACTTTCGACAGGGCCACTGAAGCTTTCTTT. Residues: CASSLTFDRATEAFF. Filled out from reference TRBV5-1 and TRBJ1-1, the complete variable domain reads KAGVTQTPRYLIKTRGQQVTLSCSPISGHRSVSWYQQTPGQGLQFLFEYFSETQRNKGNFPGRFSGRQFSNSRSEMNVSTLELGDSALYLCASSLTFDRATEAFFGQGTRLTVV.

The chain links TRBV19 to TRBJ1-2; 9 nucleotides match TRBD1. CDR1 is LNHDA and CDR2 is SQIVND in the germline V gene (reference sequence). The CDR3 consists of 13 residues. The V and J ends lost 5 bases and 8 bases, in that order; junction bases with no gene match: 6. The CDR3 region is CASSAGQGGGYTF. In DNA, the CDR3 is TGTGCCAGTAGTGCGGGACAGGGAGGCGGCTACACCTTC.

The chain joins TRBV19 to TRBJ2-7; D may be TRBD2 (6 bases). V gave up 7 bases and J gave up 0 bases, with 10 bases separating them. Per the germline V gene, CDR1 is LNHDA and CDR2 is SQIVND (reference sequence). This CDR3 is 13 amino acids long. The CDR3: CASTGGSSYEQYF. The DNA of the CDR3 is TGTGCCAGTACCGGGGGTAGCTCCTACGAGCAGTACTTC.

The chain is built from TRBV7-8 and TRBJ1-5, with D possibly being TRBD1 (6 bases). V was pared by 0 bases and J by 1 base, with 7 bases between. Looked up from germline, CDR1 is SGHVS and CDR2 is FQNEAQ. The CDR3 length is 15 residues. CDR3 coding DNA: TGTGCCAGCAGCTTAGCCGACAGGAGCAATCAGCCCCAGCATTTT. The encoded protein is CASSLADRSNQPQHF.

The rearrangement links TRBV5-4 to TRBJ2-2; D is undetermined. Germline CDR1 is SGHNT and CDR2 is YYREEE (reference sequence). The CDR3 covers 15 residues. The V and J ends lost 4 bases and 8 bases respectively, with 18 bases between them. The CDR3 reads CASSQDTLGWGELFF. The CDR3 DNA reads TGTGCCAGCAGCCAAGACACCCTCGGCTGGGGGGAGCTGTTTTTT. Supplemented by reference TRBV5-4 and TRBJ2-2, the full variable domain reads ETGVTQSPTHLIKTRGQQVTLRCSSQSGHNTVSWYQQALGQGPQFIFQYYREEENGRGNFPPRFSGLQFPNYSSELNVNALELDDSALYLCASSQDTLGWGELFFGEGSRLTVL.

This rearrangement joins TRBV11-2 to TRBJ2-1; 7 bases line up with TRBD2. After removal of 2 bases from V and 5 bases from J, the junction contained 3 bases not matched to a gene. CDR3 length: 14 amino acids. Germline CDR1 reads SGHAT; CDR2 reads FQNNGV. The CDR3 DNA sequence: TGTGCCAGCAGCTTATGGACTAGGGACAATGAGCAGTTCTTC. It encodes CASSLWTRDNEQFF.

V gene TRBV7-3 combines with J gene TRBJ2-1, with 7 positions matching TRBD2. V lost 5 bases to trimming and J lost 0 bases; unmatched junction nucleotides: 4. The CDR3 has 15 amino acids. Looked up from germline, CDR1 is SGHTA and CDR2 is FQGTGA. The CDR3 spells CASSPGGSSYNEQFF. The CDR3 DNA reads as TGTGCCAGCAGCCCCGGGGGGAGCTCCTACAATGAGCAGTTCTTC.

The CDR3 DNA is TGCAGCGTTGTTATCGGCGGGAGAGGAACCGGGGAGCTGTTTTTT. This encodes CSVVIGGRGTGELFF. J is TRBJ2-2 and V is TRBV29-1; TRBD2 aligns across 7 bases. After removal of 4 bases from V and 5 bases from J, the junction contained 10 bases not matched to a gene. CDR3 length: 15 amino acids. Germline V gives CDR1 SQVTM, CDR2 ANQGSEA.

This chain links TRBV9 with TRBJ2-2; D is perhaps TRBD2 (6 bases). Germline V gene lookup returns CDR1 SGDLS and CDR2 YYNGEE. This CDR3 has 16 residues. The V and J ends lost 2 bases and 5 bases respectively, with 16 bases between them. CDR3 nucleotides: TGTGCCAGCAGCGTGGTACCGGGACTTACTACCGGGGAGCTGTTTTTT. As protein: CASSVVPGLTTGELFF.

This rearrangement joins TRBV5-1 to TRBJ2-3, with 9 nucleotides matching TRBD2. V shed 2 bases and J 1 base; nucleotides not matched to a gene: 8. The CDR3 spans 17 residues. Germline values: CDR1 SGHRS, CDR2 YFSETQ. The CDR3 here is CASSFDLAGRGTDTQYF. CDR3 nucleotide sequence: TGCGCCAGCAGCTTCGACCTAGCGGGACGTGGCACAGATACGCAGTATTTT. Using reference TRBV5-1 and TRBJ2-3 for the parts outside the CDR3, the full variable domain is KAGVTQTPRYLIKTRGQQVTLSCSPISGHRSVSWYQQTPGQGLQFLFEYFSETQRNKGNFPGRFSGRQFSNSRSEMNVSTLELGDSALYLCASSFDLAGRGTDTQYFGPGTRLTVL.

The chain combines TRBV29-1 with TRBJ2-1, with TRBD2 identical over 10 bases. From germline, CDR1 is SQVTM and CDR2 ANQGSEA. The V gene end was trimmed by 6 bases and the J gene end by 5 bases; junction bases not matched to a gene: 10. The CDR3 length is 15 residues. The CDR3 nucleotides read TGCAGCGTCGAAATAGCGGGAGGTTACGACAATGAGCAGTTCTTC. Its protein is CSVEIAGGYDNEQFF.

V usage is TRBV27 and J usage is TRBJ2-3, with D possibly matching TRBD2 (5 bases). The germline CDR1 and CDR2 sequences are MNHEY and SMNVEV (reference sequence). The CDR3 sequence is 16 residues long. V lost 4 bases and J lost 2, with 16 bases in between. CDR3: CASSSRVHPFTDTQYF. The CDR3 bases are TGTGCCAGCAGTTCGCGGGTCCACCCGTTCACAGATACGCAGTATTTT.

The chain carries TRBV5-1 and TRBJ2-1; TRBD2 aligns across 9 bases. The ends lost 0 bases at V and 4 bases at J; junction bases unmatched: 8. The CDR3 runs to 17 residues. Germline V gene lookup returns CDR1 SGHRS and CDR2 YFSETQ. CDR3: CASSLVTSGVGYNEQFF. The CDR3 nucleotides are TGCGCCAGCAGCTTGGTGACTAGCGGAGTGGGTTACAATGAGCAGTTCTTC.

This chain joins TRBV10-2 and TRBJ2-7; 7 bases match TRBD2. The length of the CDR3 is 14 residues. CDR1 and CDR2 from the germline V gene are WSHSY and SAAADI. Trimming cost V 2 bases and J 5 bases; bases outside gene matches: 6. The CDR3 DNA follows: TGCGCCAGCAGTGAGGCCCTAGCGGCAGACGAGCAGTACTTC. The encoded protein is CASSEALAADEQYF.

The CDR3 nucleotides are TGTGCCAGCAGTGAAATCAGGTCGGCCGAGCAGTACTTC. It is translated as CASSEIRSAEQYF. The chain uses TRBV6-1 and TRBJ2-7; D uncertain. Looked up from germline, CDR1 is MNHNS and CDR2 is SASEGT. Trimming shortened V by 2 bases and J by 6 bases, and 11 bases separated the two germline ends. CDR3 size: 13 residues.

The chain carries TRBV18 and TRBJ2-7, with D maybe TRBD2 (6 bases). Germline loops: CDR1 KGHSH, CDR2 LQKENI. This CDR3 spans 15 amino acids. V was clipped by 0 bases and J by 4 bases, with 13 bases between them. CDR3 sequence reads: CASSPPGLGKYEQYF. The CDR3 region has the DNA TGTGCCAGCTCACCACCGGGACTGGGGAAATACGAGCAGTACTTC.

This clone was counted a single time. The rearrangement joins TRBV29-1 to TRBJ2-7; weak D call: TRBD1 (5 bases). Germline V CDR1 and CDR2: SQVTM, ANQGSEA. V shed 2 bases and J shed 0 bases, with 8 bases lying between them. The CDR3 runs to 13 residues. The CDR3 spells CSVELGPSYEQYF. CDR3 sequence (DNA): TGCAGCGTTGAATTGGGGCCCTCCTACGAGCAGTACTTC.

The chain combines TRBV2 with TRBJ2-7, with D perhaps TRBD1 (5 bases). The CDR3 spans 14 residues. Germline CDR1 is SNHLY and CDR2 is FYNNEI. V lost 3 bases and J 0 bases, leaving 9 bases between the germline ends. The CDR3 loop reads CASSEETASYEQYF. The CDR3 region has the DNA TGTGCCAGCAGTGAGGAGACAGCCTCCTACGAGCAGTACTTC.

V is TRBV7-8 and J is TRBJ2-5, with D maybe TRBD1 (6 bases). Trimming left V 5 bases short and J 1 base short, with 8 bases between. The CDR3 runs 13 residues. Per the germline V gene, CDR1 is SGHVS and CDR2 is FQNEAQ. The CDR3 coding sequence is TGTGCCAGCAGCCAGGGGTCCCAAGAGACCCAGTACTTC. Translating gives CASSQGSQETQYF.

This clone showed up just once. V and J are TRBV5-1 and TRBJ2-1; 8 bases are shared with TRBD1. In germline, CDR1 is SGHRS, CDR2 YFSETQ. The CDR3 runs to 16 residues. V trimming: 2 bases; J trimming: 3 bases; junction bases outside the gene matches: 7. The CDR3 DNA sequence: TGCGCCAGCAGCTTTTGGACAGGGCCCGACTACAATGAGCAGTTCTTC. Protein: CASSFWTGPDYNEQFF.

The V call is TRBV25-1, the J call TRBJ2-7; 11 nucleotides line up with TRBD2. CDR3 length: 18 amino acids. J gave up 4 bases and V 4 bases, and 15 bases lay outside the gene matches. Germline CDR1 reads MGHDK; CDR2 reads SYGVNS. The CDR3 DNA follows: TGTGCCAGCAGTGGTAGCCTCCTCCTAGCGGGAGGTTTATACGAGCAGTACTTC. This encodes CASSGSLLLAGGLYEQYF.